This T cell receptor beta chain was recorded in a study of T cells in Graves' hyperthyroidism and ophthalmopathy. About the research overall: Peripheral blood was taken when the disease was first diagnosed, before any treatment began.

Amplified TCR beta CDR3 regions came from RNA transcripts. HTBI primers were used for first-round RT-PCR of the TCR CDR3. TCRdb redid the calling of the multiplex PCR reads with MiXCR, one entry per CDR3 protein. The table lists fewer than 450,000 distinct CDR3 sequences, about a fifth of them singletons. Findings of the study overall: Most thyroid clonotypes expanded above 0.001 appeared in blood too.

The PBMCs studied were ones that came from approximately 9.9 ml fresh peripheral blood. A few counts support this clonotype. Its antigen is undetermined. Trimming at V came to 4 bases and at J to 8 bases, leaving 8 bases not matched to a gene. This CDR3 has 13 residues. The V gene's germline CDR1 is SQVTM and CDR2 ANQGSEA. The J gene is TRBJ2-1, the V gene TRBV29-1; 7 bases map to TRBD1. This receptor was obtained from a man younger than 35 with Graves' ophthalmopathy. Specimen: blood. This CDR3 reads CSVVGGNGYEQFF. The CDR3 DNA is TGCAGCGTTGTAGGGGGCAATGGGTATGAGCAGTTCTTC.